Presented here are 12 T cell receptor beta chains from one specimen sequenced in a study of cytomegalovirus exposure and HLA in healthy donors. Use of 60 Vbeta and 13 Jbeta primers characterized the PCR. The repertoire was sequenced with immunoSEQ multiplex PCR; TCRdb's copy has only in-frame clones and lacks some. The sample has under 150,000 clones; around 78% are singletons. The sequenced sample consisted of PBMCs. The receptors were sampled from a woman aged 40 to 50 in good health and CMV-seropositive.

The genes are TRBV15 and TRBJ2-7; D perhaps matches TRBD1 (5 bases). The V end lost 5 bases, the J end lost 5 bases, and 22 bases lay between the germline ends. CDR3 length: 16 amino acids. The germline V gene has CDR1 LNHNV and CDR2 YYDKDF (reference sequence). CDR3 in amino acids: CATSPTASREGNEQYF. In DNA form, the CDR3 reads TGTGCCACCAGCCCCACGGCCTCCAGGGAAGGGAACGAGCAGTACTTC.

The V and J genes are TRBV14 and TRBJ2-1, with 7 bases aligning to TRBD2. Trimming took 1 base from V and 12 from J; bases not matched to a gene: 12. The CDR3 length is 15 residues. Germline values: CDR1 SGHDN, CDR2 FVKESK. This chain's CDR3 is CASSQGGSGGLRQFF. The DNA of the CDR3 is TGTGCCAGCAGCCAAGGGGGCTCGGGGGGATTAAGGCAGTTCTTC.

The genes are TRBV7-9 and TRBJ1-2, with D perhaps TRBD1 (5 bases). Germline assignment: CDR1 SEHNR and CDR2 FQNEAQ (reference sequence). CDR3 size: 11 residues. V was clipped by 10 bases and J by 5 bases, with 11 bases between them. DNA for the CDR3: TGTGCCACCCGGGCAGGGTATGGCTACACCTTC. This sequence encodes CATRAGYGYTF. The full variable domain, in which reference TRBV7-9 and TRBJ1-2 provide the parts outside the CDR3, is DTGVSQNPRHKITKRGQNVTFRCDPISEHNRLYWYRQTLGQGPEFLTYFQNEAQLEKSRLLSDRFSAERPKGSFSTLEIQRTEQGDSAMYLCATRAGYGYTFGSGTRLTVV.

The chain links TRBV15 to TRBJ1-5; D is undetermined. Germline assignment: CDR1 LNHNV and CDR2 YYDKDF (reference sequence). The CDR3 has 18 amino acids. V was cut by 3 bases and J by 6 bases, with 24 bases left in between. The DNA for the CDR3 is TGTGCCACCAGCAGGGAGGCATTTATGGGTACGGTAAGTCAGCCCCAGCATTTT. Residues: CATSREAFMGTVSQPQHF.

The V gene is TRBV2, the J gene TRBJ1-5; D gene ambiguous. Trimming took 6 bases from V and 2 from J, leaving 11 bases between them. In germline, CDR1 is SNHLY, CDR2 FYNNEI. This CDR3 has 14 residues. The CDR3 here is CASRSGRGNQPQHF. CDR3 DNA sequence: TGTGCCAGCAGGTCGGGGAGGGGCAATCAGCCCCAGCATTTT.

This clone was detected a few times. V gene TRBV5-1 combines with J gene TRBJ2-3, with D possibly matching TRBD2 (6 bases). V shed 0 bases and J shed 3 bases, with 14 bases lying between them. The CDR3 contains 16 residues. Germline lookup yields CDR1 SGHRS and CDR2 YFSETQ. This chain's CDR3 is CASSLDGGIFTDTQYF. The DNA of the CDR3 is TGCGCCAGCAGCTTGGATGGGGGGATTTTTACAGATACGCAGTATTTT.

This clone was seen a few times. The chain combines TRBV6-5 with TRBJ1-3, with TRBD1 matching 7 bases. CDR1 and CDR2 (germline): MNHEY, SVGAGI. V was clipped by 6 bases and J by 6 bases; unmatched bases: 11. The CDR3 sequence is 15 residues long. The CDR3 bases are TGTGCCAGCAGCCTCCCGACAGGGAATGCAAACACCATATATTTT. Its translation: CASSLPTGNANTIYF.

This clone came up a few times. This sequence joins TRBV28 and TRBJ2-5; D gene ambiguous. The CDR3 consists of 12 residues. V shed 3 bases and J shed 3 bases, with 5 bases lying between them. Germline CDR1 is MDHEN and CDR2 is SYDVKM. CDR3 sequence: CASSFPEETQYF. In DNA form, the CDR3 reads TGTGCCAGCAGTTTCCCAGAAGAGACCCAGTACTTC.

The rearrangement links TRBV19 to TRBJ1-5; 8 bases map to TRBD1. The CDR3 length is 13 residues. Germline CDR1 LNHDA, CDR2 SQIVND (reference sequence). The junction had 1 base not matched to a gene; V was cut back by 5 bases and J by 4 bases. This CDR3 reads CASSRQGNQPQHF. For the CDR3, the DNA is TGTGCCAGTAGTCGACAGGGGAATCAGCCCCAGCATTTT.

This clone has only a few counts. V gene TRBV9 combines with J gene TRBJ2-1; D uncertain. CDR3 length: 14 amino acids. Looked up from germline, CDR1 is SGDLS and CDR2 is YYNGEE. V lost 1 base and J lost 8, with 13 bases in between. The CDR3 DNA is TGTGCCAGCAGCGTATTCGCATACCAGTATGAGCAGTTCTTC. Residues: CASSVFAYQYEQFF. Supplemented by reference TRBV9 and TRBJ2-1, the full variable domain reads DSGVTQTPKHLITATGQRVTLRCSPRSGDLSVYWYQQSLDQGLQFLIQYYNGEERAKGNILERFSAQQFPDLHSELNLSSLELGDSALYFCASSVFAYQYEQFFGPGTRLTVL.

This chain links TRBV11-3 with TRBJ2-2, with D perhaps TRBD2 (5 bases). The germline gives CDR1 SGHNT, CDR2 YENEEA. The CDR3 spans 15 residues. With 5 bases removed from V and 1 base from J, the gap between germline ends came to 11 bases. The CDR3 loop is CASSTGGGNTGELFF. The CDR3 coding sequence is TGTGCCAGCAGCACCGGCGGAGGGAACACCGGGGAGCTGTTTTTT.

The chain combines TRBV27 with TRBJ2-7, with D uncertain. The V gene's germline CDR1 is MNHEY and CDR2 SMNVEV (reference sequence). The V end lost 5 bases, the J end lost 1 base, and 18 bases lay between the germline ends. CDR3 length: 16 amino acids. CDR3 sequence (DNA): TGTGCCAGCAGTAGTAGAGTTACGTCGCGATCCTACGAGCAGTACTTC. Amino acid sequence: CASSSRVTSRSYEQYF.